This T cell receptor (beta chain) came from a study of shared clonotypes between healthy human individuals. The CDR3 totals 14 residues. V gave up 3 bases and J gave up 5 bases; unmatched junction bases: 4. Looked up from germline, CDR1 is MNHEY and CDR2 is SMNVEV (reference sequence). Clones were sequenced by immunoSEQ multiplex PCR, and TCRdb holds only the in-frame ones, with some missing. The top ten hold around 1.8% of the sample, which has a few million clones, about 94% seen once. Naive CD8 cells lacked CD45RO and underwent positive selection for CCR7, leaving out terminally differentiated effector memory CD45RA+ cells.

The TCR was taken from a man aged 18 to 29 in good health. Some clones in this sample may be carry-over from other donors' samples. The rearrangement uses TRBV27 and TRBJ2-1; 7 bases are shared with TRBD1. The sample consisted of naive CD8+ T cells from PBMCs. In DNA form, the CDR3 reads TGTGCCAGCAGTTTTCCGGGACAGCACAATGAGCAGTTCTTC. Its translation: CASSFPGQHNEQFF.